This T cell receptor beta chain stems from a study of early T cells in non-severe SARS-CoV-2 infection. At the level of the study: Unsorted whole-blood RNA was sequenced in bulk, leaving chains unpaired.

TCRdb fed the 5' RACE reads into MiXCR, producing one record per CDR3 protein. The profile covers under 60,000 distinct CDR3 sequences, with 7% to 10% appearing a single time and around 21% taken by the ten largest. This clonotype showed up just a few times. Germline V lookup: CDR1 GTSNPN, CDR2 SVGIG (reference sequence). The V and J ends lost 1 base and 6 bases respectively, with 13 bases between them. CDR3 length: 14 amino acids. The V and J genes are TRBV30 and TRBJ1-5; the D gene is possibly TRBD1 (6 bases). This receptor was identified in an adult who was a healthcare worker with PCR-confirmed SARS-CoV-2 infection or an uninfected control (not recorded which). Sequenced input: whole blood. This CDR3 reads CAWSGGGGLQPQHF. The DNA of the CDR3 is TGTGCCTGGAGTGGAGGAGGGGGGCTTCAGCCCCAGCATTTT.